This T cell receptor (beta chain) appears in the sequencing data of a study of OX40 agonist ivuxolimab in advanced cancers. Notes on the study in general: Relative to CD4+, CD8+ T cells held more expanded clones on average. Among the lowest peripheral clonal expansion occurred in 0.1-3.0 mg/kg partial responders.

As to this clone: Its matching antigen is unknown.

CDR1 ENHRY and CDR2 SYGVKD come from the germline V gene. Trimming left V 6 bases short and J 2 bases short, with 8 bases between. CDR3 size: 13 residues. The data were produced by immunoSEQ multiplex PCR, yet TCRdb's version contains in-frame clones alone and is incomplete. The sample consists of roughly 56,000 clones, around nine tenths of them appearing once. This clonotype was sampled from an adult with an advanced solid tumor such as melanoma, head and neck, liver or kidney cancer. The sequencing used CD4+ or CD8+ T cells sorted from blood, collected in a trial of the OX40 agonist ivuxolimab. This chain joins TRBV10-3 and TRBJ1-5, with a tentative D call TRBD1 (5 bases). The CDR3 is CAISRDGNQPQHF. CDR3 DNA: TGTGCCATCAGCCGGGACGGCAATCAGCCCCAGCATTTT.